The present T cell receptor (beta chain) was sequenced within a study of blood T cell repertoires in COVID-19. Between the trimmed V and J ends, which lost 5 bases and 2 bases, there was a span of 4 bases. The CDR3 has 13 amino acids. The germline CDR1 and CDR2 sequences are SGHNT and YENEEA. Produced via immunoSEQ multiplex PCR; TCRdb's table is partial and in-frame only. The sample yields a few hundred thousand clones, about 90% seen once. Input material: peripheral blood. The chain combines TRBV11-3 with TRBJ2-6, with D uncertain. This sequence was found in a woman aged 50 to 60 who had recovered from COVID-19. CDR3 sequence reads: CASSRAGANVLTF. The CDR3, as DNA: TGTGCCAGCAGCCGTGCTGGGGCCAACGTCCTGACTTTC.